This T cell receptor beta chain is from a study of shared clonotypes between healthy human individuals. Study-level background: Each donor's CD4 naive and CD4 memory cells filled three plates apiece, CD8 naive two, and CD8 memory one.

About this clone itself: The antigen remains undetermined.

Regarding the study as a whole: Generally, naive subsets (rather than memory subsets) showed larger estimated richness.

In the original processing: ImmunoSEQ output held junction-only sequences without quality scores, so filtering differed. Produced via immunoSEQ multiplex PCR; TCRdb's table is partial and in-frame only. V, J and clone size derive from that table, while D and trimming were established from the DNA sequence. This table has about 2,500,000 clones, 90% to 95% appearing once. The source of this sequence is a man between 18 and 35 years old in good health. Sequences were obtained from naive CD4+ T cells sorted from blood. Subset meaning: CD45RA+ positively selected.

CDR3 sequence: CASSLVGGRDTQYF. In nucleotides, the CDR3 is TGTGCCAGCAGCTTAGTGGGGGGCCGTGATACGCAGTATTTT. The chain carries TRBV7-2 and TRBJ2-3; tentatively, D is TRBD1 or TRBD2 (6 bases each). CDR1 and CDR2 from the germline V gene are SGHTA and FQGNSA. V was trimmed by 1 base and J by 6 bases, leaving 11 bases between them. This CDR3 is 14 amino acids long.